What follows are 30 T cell receptor beta chains derived from one specimen sequenced in a study of cytomegalovirus exposure and HLA in healthy donors. With 60 Vbeta and 13 Jbeta primers, the PCR was carried out. TCRdb's table, derived via immunoSEQ multiplex PCR, lists solely in-frame clones and lacks some. Altogether around 50,000 clones are present, around three quarters being singletons, with the ten largest covering more than 7%. The sequencing input was PBMCs. All receptors derive from a man aged 25 to 40 in good health and CMV-seropositive.

This chain links TRBV6-6 with TRBJ1-5; 7 positions match TRBD1. CDR1 is MNHNY, CDR2 SVGAGI, per germline (reference sequence). J lost 0 bases, V lost 2 bases, and 4 bases had no gene match. This CDR3 region has 16 residues. The CDR3 region has the DNA TGTGCCAGCAGTTACCGCTACAGGGGTAGCAATCAGCCCCAGCATTTT. It yields the protein CASSYRYRGSNQPQHF.

The V and J genes are TRBV29-1 and TRBJ2-3, with unresolved D. Germline-derived CDR1 and CDR2 are SQVTM and ANQGSEA. Trimming cost V 3 bases and J 1 base, with 11 bases left between them. The CDR3 is 14 residues long. The CDR3 sequence is CSVELGEGTDTQYF. In nucleotides, the CDR3 is TGCAGCGTTGAGCTTGGAGAGGGCACAGATACGCAGTATTTT.

The gene calls are TRBV5-6 and TRBJ1-2; weak D call: TRBD1 (6 bases). The CDR3 extends over 17 amino acids. Trimming left V 2 bases short and J 0 bases short, with 17 bases between. In germline, CDR1 is SGHDT, CDR2 YYEEEE. CDR3 nucleotides: TGTGCCAGCAGCTTTGGGGGCGTTCAGGGATCTAACTATGGCTACACCTTC. It specifies CASSFGGVQGSNYGYTF.

Remarks on this clone: The junction and the germline gene differ at one end; a read error may be behind it. The chain is built from TRBV6-4 and TRBJ2-5; 10 nucleotides align to TRBD2. Germline-derived CDR1 and CDR2 are MRHNA and SNTAGT. The CDR3 totals 15 residues. The DNA for the CDR3 is TGTGCCAGCAGTGACTCTAGCGGGGGGCAAGGGACCCAGTACTTC. Translating it yields CASSDSSGGQGTQYF.

The DNA for the CDR3 is TGCGCCAGCAGTGCCCGGGACAGGGGAGGCAATCAGCCCCAGCATTTT. Its translation is CASSARDRGGNQPQHF. V gene TRBV10-2 combines with J gene TRBJ1-5, with 10 bases identical to TRBD1. This CDR3 comprises 16 residues. Per the germline V gene, CDR1 is WSHSY and CDR2 is SAAADI. The junction had 5 bases not matched to a gene; V was cut back by 4 bases and J by 2 bases.

The CDR3 region is CSVVSGADTQYF. CDR3 DNA: TGCAGCGTTGTGTCGGGGGCAGATACGCAGTATTTT. The chain is built from TRBV29-1 and TRBJ2-3; D perhaps matches TRBD2 (6 bases). Germline lookup yields CDR1 SQVTM and CDR2 ANQGSEA. V lost 4 bases, J lost 4 bases, and 9 bases lay in between. The CDR3 sequence is 12 residues long.

The rearrangement uses TRBV6-6 and TRBJ2-3, with a possible D match to TRBD1 (6 bases). CDR3 length equals 12 residues. V lost 7 bases and J 1 base, leaving 6 bases between the germline ends. Germline CDR1 MNHNY, CDR2 SVGAGI (reference sequence). The chain's CDR3 is CASKGGTDTQYF. As DNA, the CDR3 is TGTGCCAGCAAGGGGGGCACAGATACGCAGTATTTT.

The rearrangement uses TRBV9 and TRBJ2-1; 10 positions agree with TRBD1. In germline, CDR1 is SGDLS, CDR2 YYNGEE. This CDR3 contains 15 residues. J gave up 8 bases and V 2 bases, and 7 bases lay outside the gene matches. CDR3: CASSVRDRGRDEQFF. The CDR3 region has the DNA TGTGCCAGCAGCGTCCGGGACAGGGGACGAGATGAGCAGTTCTTC.

V and J are TRBV9 and TRBJ1-5; D remains unclear. Trimming stripped 0 bases from V and 0 bases from J, with 7 bases between. This CDR3 is built from 15 residues. In germline, CDR1 is SGDLS, CDR2 YYNGEE. The CDR3 spells CASSVGTYSNQPQHF. In DNA, the CDR3 is TGTGCCAGCAGCGTAGGCACATATAGCAATCAGCCCCAGCATTTT.

The chain couples TRBV5-5 to TRBJ1-1; 7 nucleotides match TRBD1. This CDR3 spans 12 amino acids. Trimming removed 3 bases from V and 8 bases from J; junction bases left unmatched: 4. Looked up from germline, CDR1 is SGHKS and CDR2 is YYEKEE (reference sequence). CDR3 nucleotide sequence: TGTGCCAGCAGCTATACAGGGGAGGAAGCTTTCTTT. Its translation: CASSYTGEEAFF.

The CDR3 DNA sequence: TGTGCCAGCTCTGGGGGGTACACCGGGGAGCTGTTTTTT. Amino acid sequence: CASSGGYTGELFF. This chain uses TRBV28 with TRBJ2-2; a possible D gene is TRBD2 (6 bases). CDR1 MDHEN and CDR2 SYDVKM come from the germline V gene. V lost 8 bases and J lost 3, with 10 bases in between. The CDR3 has 13 amino acids.

V and J are TRBV9 and TRBJ1-2; TRBD1 might be the D (6 bases). The germline gives CDR1 SGDLS, CDR2 YYNGEE. This CDR3 region has 16 residues. V gave up 0 bases and J gave up 8 bases, with 20 bases separating them. The CDR3 DNA follows: TGTGCCAGCAGCGTAGCGGGCGAGGGGGGGGCGGGAGGCTACACCTTC. Protein: CASSVAGEGGAGGYTF.

The chain employs TRBV6-5 and TRBJ2-1; 9 positions match TRBD1. The length of the CDR3 is 15 residues. After removal of 0 bases from V and 6 bases from J, the junction contained 3 bases not matched to a gene. The V gene's germline CDR1 is MNHEY and CDR2 SVGAGI. The CDR3 DNA is TGTGCCAGCAGTTACTCGAGGACAGGGGCCAATGAGCAGTTCTTC. This sequence encodes CASSYSRTGANEQFF.

V usage is TRBV19 and J usage is TRBJ2-7, with a tentative D call TRBD2 (5 bases). CDR3 size: 14 residues. The V end was cut by 8 bases, the J end by 0 bases, with 14 bases between. Germline CDR1 LNHDA, CDR2 SQIVND (reference sequence). CDR3 residues: CASRLSSSSYEQYF. In DNA form, the CDR3 reads TGTGCCAGTCGACTATCCAGCAGCTCCTACGAGCAGTACTTC.

The sample holds one count of this clone. No DNA is shown, since the ends of the CDR3 on it are uncertain; the CDR3 is the one TCRdb lists. The chain carries TRBV6-5 and TRBJ2-7; the table's D call TRBD2 went unverified against the DNA. Termini included, the CDR3 measures 13 amino acids. CDR1 MNHEY and CDR2 SVGAGI come from the germline V gene. The CDR3 here is CASSSSRVYEQYF.

V is TRBV7-9 and J is TRBJ2-1, with a weak D call TRBD2 (6 bases). Trimming cost V 8 bases and J 2 bases, with 10 bases left between them. The CDR3 loop spans 13 amino acids. The germline V gene encodes CDR1 SEHNR and CDR2 FQNEAQ (reference sequence). The DNA of the CDR3 is TGTGCCAGCTGGGCGGGGCCCTACAATGAGCAGTTCTTC. Protein product: CASWAGPYNEQFF.

The rearrangement links TRBV15 to TRBJ2-1, with 8 positions matching TRBD2. Trimming removed 0 bases from V and 4 bases from J; junction bases left unmatched: 5. The CDR3 totals 16 residues. The germline gives CDR1 LNHNV, CDR2 YYDKDF (reference sequence). This CDR3 reads CATSRESGGPYNEQFF. The CDR3 DNA reads as TGTGCCACCAGCAGAGAAAGCGGGGGCCCTTACAATGAGCAGTTCTTC. The full variable domain, rest sourced from reference TRBV15 and TRBJ2-1, is DAMVIQNPRYQVTQFGKPVTLSCSQTLNHNVMYWYQQKSSQAPKLLFHYYDKDFNNEADTPDNFQSRRPNTSFCFLDIRSPGLGDTAMYLCATSRESGGPYNEQFFGPGTRLTVL.

The CDR3 loop reads CASLREMYYNEQFF. CDR3 in DNA: TGTGCCAGCCTCAGGGAAATGTACTACAATGAGCAGTTCTTC. The rearrangement uses TRBV2 and TRBJ2-1; TRBD1 is a possible D gene (5 bases). Germline V CDR1 and CDR2: SNHLY, FYNNEI. CDR3 length equals 14 residues. V lost 8 bases to trimming and J lost 3 bases, with 14 bases between them.

The chain combines TRBV7-9 with TRBJ2-3; D not resolved. CDR3 length equals 17 residues. Germline CDR1 SEHNR, CDR2 FQNEAQ (reference sequence). The V end was cut by 5 bases, the J end by 3 bases, with 21 bases between. The CDR3 nucleotides read TGTGCCAGCAGCCGAAAAGAGGTAGCCGTAGTGACAGATACGCAGTATTTT. Its translation is CASSRKEVAVVTDTQYF.

This chain connects TRBV27 to TRBJ2-1; no definite D call. The germline gives CDR1 MNHEY, CDR2 SMNVEV (reference sequence). The V end lost 4 bases, the J end lost 4 bases, and 8 bases lay between the germline ends. The CDR3 loop spans 13 amino acids. The CDR3 sequence: CASSWAVYNEQFF. The CDR3 nucleotides read TGTGCCAGCAGTTGGGCAGTTTACAATGAGCAGTTCTTC.

The chain carries TRBV16 and TRBJ2-7, with D perhaps TRBD1 (6 bases). The CDR3 covers 13 residues. In germline, CDR1 is KGHSY, CDR2 FQNENV. The V end was cut by 3 bases, the J end by 2 bases, with 8 bases between. CDR3 in amino acids: CASSQTGTYEQYF. Here the CDR3 DNA reads TGTGCCAGCAGCCAGACAGGCACCTACGAGCAGTACTTC.

V usage is TRBV29-1 and J usage is TRBJ1-2; D is undetermined. The V and J ends lost 3 bases and 2 bases respectively, with 7 bases between them. Per germline, CDR1 SQVTM and CDR2 ANQGSEA. There are 12 residues in the CDR3. The CDR3 bases are TGCAGCGTTGAGAGGCGGAACTATGGCTACACCTTC. This sequence encodes CSVERRNYGYTF.

This clone turned up a few times. The genes are TRBV6-6 and TRBJ2-7, with a possible D match to TRBD1 (5 bases). The germline gives CDR1 MNHNY, CDR2 SVGAGI (reference sequence). This CDR3 comprises 13 residues. Deletions cut 0 bases from V and 5 bases from J, with 8 bases between. Here the CDR3 DNA reads TGTGCCAGCAGTTACTCCCAGGGCGACGAGCAGTACTTC. This codes for CASSYSQGDEQYF.

This chain links TRBV2 with TRBJ1-1; D possibly corresponds to TRBD1 (6 bases). CDR1 and CDR2 from the germline V gene are SNHLY and FYNNEI. With 3 bases removed from V and 0 bases from J, the gap between germline ends came to 11 bases. This CDR3 has 15 amino acids. The CDR3 here is CASSDNQGMNTEAFF. CDR3 bases: TGTGCCAGCAGTGACAACCAGGGGATGAACACTGAAGCTTTCTTT.

The DNA of the CDR3 is TGTGCCAGCAGCTTAAACTACCCAGACCAAGAGACCCAGTACTTC. Protein product: CASSLNYPDQETQYF. The V gene is TRBV11-2, the J gene TRBJ2-5; D is uncertain. There are 15 residues in the CDR3. The germline V gene encodes CDR1 SGHAT and CDR2 FQNNGV. The V gene lost 2 bases and the J gene lost 0 bases, with 10 bases spanning the gap.

This clone came up a few times. The chain links TRBV5-1 to TRBJ1-2; a possible D gene is TRBD1 (6 bases). CDR3 length: 15 residues. Germline V gene data show CDR1 as SGHRS and CDR2 as YFSETQ. Trimming pared 0 bases from V and 6 bases from J, leaving 15 bases between. CDR3 in amino acids: CASSLASGHPDGYTF. The DNA of the CDR3 is TGCGCCAGCAGCTTGGCCTCGGGACACCCGGATGGCTACACCTTC.

This chain uses TRBV28 with TRBJ2-5; the D gene is possibly TRBD2 (6 bases). V shed 2 bases and J shed 5 bases, with 9 bases lying between them. Germline values: CDR1 MDHEN, CDR2 SYDVKM. This CDR3 is built from 13 residues. Here the CDR3 DNA reads TGTGCCAGCAGTTTAGCGGGATCGGAGACCCAGTACTTC. Amino acids: CASSLAGSETQYF.

V and J are TRBV2 and TRBJ1-4, with D possibly TRBD1 on 6 matching bases. Deletions cut 3 bases from V and 8 bases from J, with 13 bases between. From germline, CDR1 is SNHLY and CDR2 FYNNEI. The length of the CDR3 is 14 residues. The chain's CDR3 is CASSDQGLGEKLFF. CDR3 bases: TGTGCCAGCAGTGACCAGGGGTTAGGGGAAAAACTGTTTTTT.

V and J are TRBV30 and TRBJ1-2; D may be TRBD1 (5 bases). Germline V gene lookup returns CDR1 GTSNPN and CDR2 SVGIG (reference sequence). Trimming removed 0 bases at V and 7 bases at J, with 15 bases between. The CDR3 contains 14 residues. DNA of the CDR3: TGTGCCTGGAGTGTACAGAGAGGGAGGGGTGGCTACACCTTC. Its protein product is CAWSVQRGRGGYTF.

This chain connects TRBV6-4 to TRBJ2-1; 7 positions match TRBD2. Trimming at V came to 2 bases and at J to 6 bases, leaving 7 bases not matched to a gene. The CDR3 has 15 residues. Germline V CDR1 and CDR2: MRHNA, SNTAGT. CDR3 residues: CASSDQAGLFNEQFF. In DNA, the CDR3 is TGTGCCAGCAGTGACCAAGCGGGGCTATTCAATGAGCAGTTCTTC.